This T cell receptor (beta chain) was profiled in a study of T cells in tuberculosis. Study overall: CD1B tetramers identified T cells specific for mycobacterial lipid GMM.

The CDR3 contains 15 residues. Germline V gene lookup returns CDR1 WSHSY and CDR2 SAAADI. V was pared by 2 bases and J by 4 bases, with 14 bases between. General study points: Active tuberculosis patients had shorter CDR3-alpha; the beta difference was nonsignificant.

On this clone itself: Its target is unknown.

Sequenced by immunoSEQ multiplex PCR; TCRdb stores in-frame clones only, minus some. The sample shows tens of thousands of clones, more than 80% of them seen only once. Latent tuberculosis screening used tuberculin skin test and IGRA at entry. Each clinical donor contributed on average approximately 100,000 T cells from unsorted cryopreserved PBMC. J is TRBJ1-2 and V is TRBV10-2, with D perhaps TRBD1 (5 bases). Material: PBMCs. This clonotype originated in a donor aged 10 to 29 with latent tuberculosis or without tuberculosis infection. Some clones in this sample may be carry-over from other donors' samples. CDR3 sequence reads: CASSESGGEGYGYTF. The DNA of the CDR3 is TGCGCCAGCAGTGAGAGCGGGGGAGAAGGCTATGGCTACACCTTC.